The rows below give T cell receptor beta chains drawn from one sample of a study of CD8 T cells in Susac syndrome. TCRdb fed the immunoSEQ multiplex PCR reads into MiXCR, producing one record per CDR3 protein. The sample includes 120,000 or so distinct CDR3 sequences, around 94% of them seen just once. The specimen sequenced was CD8+ T cells from PBMCs. The receptors were sampled from a human donor with Susac syndrome. CDR3s include the opening cysteine and the closing phenylalanine or tryptophan. D genes are given only for firm matches. Clone size is not always given. Where it is, it says once, few, many or a class for expanded clones.

v_gene: TRBV20-1
j_gene: TRBJ2-5
d_gene: TRBD2
abundance: .
CDR3aa: CSAQGLAGVQETQYF
CDR3nt: TGCAGTGCACAAGGACTAGCGGGAGTCCAAGAGACCCAGTACTTC

v_gene: TRBV19
j_gene: TRBJ2-4
d_gene: .
abundance: .
CDR3aa: CASRQENIQYF
CDR3nt: TGTGCCAGTAGGCAAGAAAACATTCAGTACTTC

v_gene: TRBV6-5
j_gene: TRBJ2-5
d_gene: .
abundance: .
CDR3aa: CASSRGVAQETQYF
CDR3nt: TGTGCCAGCAGCCGAGGGGTGGCCCAAGAGACCCAGTACTTC

v_gene: TRBV6-5
j_gene: TRBJ2-2
d_gene: TRBD2
abundance: .
CDR3aa: CASSYSRERNTGELFF
CDR3nt: TGTGCCAGCAGTTACTCGCGGGAGCGGAACACCGGGGAGCTGTTTTTT

v_gene: TRBV14
j_gene: TRBJ1-2
d_gene: TRBD1
abundance: .
CDR3aa: CASSQGQGAYGYTF
CDR3nt: TGTGCCAGCAGCCAGGGACAGGGAGCCTATGGCTACACCTTC

v_gene: TRBV2
j_gene: TRBJ2-7
d_gene: .
abundance: .
CDR3aa: CASSEVAGRQYEQYF
CDR3nt: TGTGCCAGCAGTGAAGTGGCCGGACGGCAATACGAGCAGTACTTC

v_gene: TRBV9
j_gene: TRBJ1-3
d_gene: .
abundance: .
CDR3aa: CASSGLGNTIYF
CDR3nt: TGTGCCAGCAGCGGTCTGGGGAACACCATATATTTT

v_gene: TRBV7-3
j_gene: TRBJ2-3
d_gene: .
abundance: .
CDR3aa: CASSLSNALRGTDTQYF
CDR3nt: TGTGCCAGCAGCTTATCCAACGCACTACGGGGCACAGATACGCAGTATTTT

v_gene: TRBV11-2
j_gene: TRBJ1-2
d_gene: TRBD1
abundance: .
CDR3aa: CASSHEPDRPYYGYTF
CDR3nt: TGTGCCAGCAGCCATGAGCCGGACAGGCCATACTATGGCTACACCTTC

v_gene: TRBV9
j_gene: TRBJ2-7
d_gene: .
abundance: .
CDR3aa: CASSEDPRGYEQYF
CDR3nt: TGTGCCAGCAGCGAGGACCCTCGCGGCTACGAGCAGTACTTC

v_gene: TRBV28
j_gene: TRBJ1-1
d_gene: .
abundance: .
CDR3aa: CASSPTVTATEAFF
CDR3nt: TGTGCCAGCAGCCCTACGGTGACCGCGACCGAAGCTTTCTTT

v_gene: TRBV13
j_gene: TRBJ2-7
d_gene: .
abundance: few
CDR3aa: CASSDLSGPRVYEQYF
CDR3nt: TGTGCCAGCAGCGATCTTAGCGGTCCCCGTGTGTACGAGCAGTACTTC

v_gene: TRBV3-1
j_gene: TRBJ2-2
d_gene: .
abundance: .
CDR3aa: CASSQDVRAVGNTGELFF
CDR3nt: TGTGCCAGCAGCCAAGATGTCAGGGCTGTTGGGAACACCGGGGAGCTGTTTTTT

v_gene: TRBV27
j_gene: TRBJ1-5
d_gene: TRBD1
abundance: .
CDR3aa: CASRGTAHQPQHF
CDR3nt: TGTGCCAGCAGGGGGACAGCCCATCAGCCCCAGCATTTT

v_gene: TRBV12-3/TRBV12-4
j_gene: TRBJ2-5
d_gene: TRBD2
abundance: .
CDR3aa: CASRTSGTPLTQYF
CDR3nt: TGTGCCAGCAGGACTAGCGGGACTCCCCTGACCCAGTACTTC

v_gene: TRBV5-1
j_gene: TRBJ1-1
d_gene: .
abundance: .
CDR3aa: CASSLDGGWVTEAFF
CDR3nt: TGCGCCAGCAGCTTGGATGGGGGTTGGGTGACTGAAGCTTTCTTT

v_gene: TRBV27
j_gene: TRBJ1-1
d_gene: .
abundance: once
CDR3aa: CASSLSRAPGSEAFF
CDR3nt: TGTGCCAGCAGTCTATCCAGGGCGCCGGGGTCTGAAGCTTTCTTT

v_gene: TRBV18
j_gene: TRBJ1-1
d_gene: .
abundance: .
CDR3aa: CASSETEQMNTEAFF
CDR3nt: TGTGCCAGCTCAGAGACCGAGCAGATGAACACTGAAGCTTTCTTT

v_gene: TRBV4-2
j_gene: TRBJ2-1
d_gene: TRBD2
abundance: .
CDR3aa: CASSQDQLAGYNEQFF
CDR3nt: TGTGCCAGCAGCCAAGATCAATTAGCGGGTTACAATGAGCAGTTCTTC

v_gene: TRBV28
j_gene: TRBJ2-2
d_gene: .
abundance: .
CDR3aa: CASSPRTAGELFF
CDR3nt: TGTGCCAGCAGTCCGCGGACGGCCGGGGAGCTGTTTTTT

v_gene: TRBV11-2
j_gene: TRBJ2-1
d_gene: TRBD1
abundance: once
CDR3aa: CASSLTGTGGLEQFF
CDR3nt: TGTGCCAGCAGCCTAACCGGGACAGGGGGTCTGGAGCAGTTCTTC

v_gene: TRBV25-1
j_gene: TRBJ2-3
d_gene: .
abundance: once
CDR3aa: CASSLQESFTDTQYF
CDR3nt: TGTGCCAGCAGTTTACAGGAGTCGTTCACAGATACGCAGTATTTT

v_gene: TRBV6-5
j_gene: TRBJ2-2
d_gene: .
abundance: .
CDR3aa: CASRSLSGELFF
CDR3nt: TGTGCCAGCAGGTCATTGTCCGGGGAGCTGTTTTTT

v_gene: TRBV4-2
j_gene: TRBJ2-7
d_gene: TRBD2
abundance: few
CDR3aa: CASSQTSGATYEQYF
CDR3nt: TGTGCCAGCAGCCAAACTAGCGGGGCAACCTACGAGCAGTACTTC

v_gene: TRBV5-6
j_gene: TRBJ2-7
d_gene: .
abundance: .
CDR3aa: CASSSTGQIYEQYF
CDR3nt: TGTGCCAGCAGCTCCACAGGGCAAATCTACGAGCAGTACTTC

v_gene: TRBV18
j_gene: TRBJ2-3
d_gene: .
abundance: .
CDR3aa: CASSPELRDTQYF
CDR3nt: TGTGCCAGCTCACCAGAACTCCGCGATACGCAGTATTTT

v_gene: TRBV4-3
j_gene: TRBJ2-4
d_gene: TRBD2
abundance: .
CDR3aa: CASSQRSGLAGADIQYF
CDR3nt: TGCGCCAGCAGCCAAAGATCGGGACTAGCGGGAGCGGACATTCAGTACTTC

v_gene: TRBV4-3
j_gene: TRBJ2-2
d_gene: .
abundance: .
CDR3aa: CASSHGLVTGELFF
CDR3nt: TGCGCCAGCAGCCACGGCCTAGTCACGGGGGAGCTGTTTTTT

v_gene: TRBV6-1
j_gene: TRBJ1-5
d_gene: TRBD1
abundance: .
CDR3aa: CASEQGASNQPQHF
CDR3nt: TGTGCCAGCGAACAGGGGGCTAGCAATCAGCCCCAGCATTTT

v_gene: TRBV27
j_gene: TRBJ2-1
d_gene: .
abundance: once
CDR3aa: CASLGRQNNEQFF
CDR3nt: TGTGCCAGTTTAGGACGACAGAACAATGAGCAGTTCTTC

v_gene: TRBV5-1
j_gene: TRBJ2-7
d_gene: .
abundance: .
CDR3aa: CASSPRDGSSYEQYF
CDR3nt: TGCGCCAGCAGCCCGCGGGACGGCAGCTCCTACGAGCAGTACTTC

v_gene: TRBV13
j_gene: TRBJ2-6
d_gene: TRBD1
abundance: .
CDR3aa: CASSPGGQGAPGANVLTF
CDR3nt: TGTGCCAGCAGCCCAGGGGGACAGGGGGCGCCTGGGGCCAACGTCCTGACTTTC

v_gene: TRBV7-9
j_gene: TRBJ2-5
d_gene: .
abundance: once
CDR3aa: CASSLPRETQYF
CDR3nt: TGTGCCAGCAGCTTACCTCGAGAGACCCAGTACTTC

v_gene: TRBV9
j_gene: TRBJ2-2
d_gene: .
abundance: .
CDR3aa: CASSPGPGELFF
CDR3nt: TGTGCCAGCAGCCCTGGGCCCGGGGAGCTGTTTTTT

v_gene: TRBV3-1
j_gene: TRBJ2-1
d_gene: .
abundance: .
CDR3aa: CASSQAERLNEQFF
CDR3nt: TGTGCCAGCAGCCAAGCAGAGCGCCTCAATGAGCAGTTCTTC

v_gene: TRBV9
j_gene: TRBJ2-5
d_gene: TRBD2
abundance: .
CDR3aa: CASSRAASGGAMLETQYF
CDR3nt: TGTGCCAGCAGCAGAGCGGCTAGCGGGGGGGCCATGTTGGAGACCCAGTACTTC

v_gene: TRBV20-1
j_gene: TRBJ2-7
d_gene: TRBD2
abundance: .
CDR3aa: CSARGTSGTSYEQYF
CDR3nt: TGCAGTGCTAGAGGGACTAGTGGGACCTCCTACGAGCAGTACTTC

v_gene: TRBV21-1
j_gene: TRBJ1-6
d_gene: .
abundance: .
CDR3aa: CASSKSAGGRDNSPLHF
CDR3nt: TGTGCCAGCAGCAAAAGCGCTGGGGGACGAGATAATTCACCCCTCCACTTT

v_gene: TRBV20-1
j_gene: TRBJ2-7
d_gene: TRBD1
abundance: .
CDR3aa: CSARSDRGLSRAFYEQYF
CDR3nt: TGCAGTGCTCGATCGGACAGGGGGCTCAGCCGAGCTTTCTACGAGCAGTACTTC

v_gene: TRBV12-3/TRBV12-4
j_gene: TRBJ2-1
d_gene: .
abundance: .
CDR3aa: CASSITLGHEQFF
CDR3nt: TGTGCCAGCAGCATAACACTAGGGCATGAGCAGTTCTTC